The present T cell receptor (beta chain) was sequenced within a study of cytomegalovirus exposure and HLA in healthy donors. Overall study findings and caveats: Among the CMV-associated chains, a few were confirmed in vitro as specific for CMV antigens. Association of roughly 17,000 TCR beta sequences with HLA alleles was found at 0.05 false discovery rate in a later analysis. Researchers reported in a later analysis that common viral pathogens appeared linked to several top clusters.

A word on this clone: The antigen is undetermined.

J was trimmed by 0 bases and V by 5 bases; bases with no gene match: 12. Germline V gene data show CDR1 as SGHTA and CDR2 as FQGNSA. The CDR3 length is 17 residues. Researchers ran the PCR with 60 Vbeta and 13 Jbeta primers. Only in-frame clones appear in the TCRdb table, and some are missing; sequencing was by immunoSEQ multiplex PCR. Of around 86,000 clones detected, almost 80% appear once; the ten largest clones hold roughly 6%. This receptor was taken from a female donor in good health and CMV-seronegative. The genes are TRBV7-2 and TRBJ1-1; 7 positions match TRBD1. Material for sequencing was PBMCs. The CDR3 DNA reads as TGTGCCAGCAGCCCGCCCGACAGGGTCGCTTTGAACACTGAAGCTTTCTTT. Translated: CASSPPDRVALNTEAFF.